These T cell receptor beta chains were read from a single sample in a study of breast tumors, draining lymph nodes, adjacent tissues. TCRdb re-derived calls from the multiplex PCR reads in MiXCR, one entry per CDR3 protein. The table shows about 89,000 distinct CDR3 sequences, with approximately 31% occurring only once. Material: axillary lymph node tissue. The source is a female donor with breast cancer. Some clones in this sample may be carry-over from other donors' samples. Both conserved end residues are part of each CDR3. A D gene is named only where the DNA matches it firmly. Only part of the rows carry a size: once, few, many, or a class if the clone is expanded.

CDR3 DNA: TGCAGTGCTAGTCGCCGGAACTATGGCTCCACCTTC
CDR3 protein: CSASRRNYGSTF
clone size: NA
J gene: TRBJ1-2
D gene: NA
V gene: TRBV20-1

CDR3 DNA: TGTGCCAGCAGCGAGGGTAGCGGGAGGGCAGATACGCAGTATTTT
CDR3 protein: CASSEGSGRADTQYF
clone size: many
J gene: TRBJ2-3
D gene: TRBD2
V gene: TRBV9

CDR3 DNA: TGCAGTGCTAGTATTGGACAGGGTGTCAATGAGCAGTTCTTC
CDR3 protein: CSASIGQGVNEQFF
clone size: many
J gene: TRBJ2-1
D gene: TRBD1
V gene: TRBV20-1

CDR3 DNA: TGTGCCAGCAGCCCGGGACAGGGTTTCGAGCAGTACTTC
CDR3 protein: CASSPGQGFEQYF
clone size: many
J gene: TRBJ2-7
D gene: TRBD1
V gene: TRBV6-1

CDR3 DNA: TGTGCCAGCAGTTCGGTCAAATCTAATGAAAAACTGTTTTTT
CDR3 protein: CASSSVKSNEKLFF
clone size: many
J gene: TRBJ1-4
D gene: NA
V gene: TRBV6-5

CDR3 DNA: TGCGCCAGCAGCTTGAACGGGGAGCTGTTTTTT
CDR3 protein: CASSLNGELFF
clone size: many
J gene: TRBJ2-2
D gene: NA
V gene: TRBV5-1

CDR3 DNA: TGTGCCAGCAGCCCTGGGACAGGGCGTTCACCCCTCCACTTT
CDR3 protein: CASSPGTGRSPLHF
clone size: NA
J gene: TRBJ1-6
D gene: TRBD1
V gene: TRBV5-5

CDR3 DNA: TGTGCCAGTAGTGTAGTGGGGGAAAAACTGTTTTTT
CDR3 protein: CASSVVGEKLFF
clone size: many
J gene: TRBJ1-4
D gene: NA
V gene: TRBV19

CDR3 DNA: TGTGCCAGCAGCGGACTAGGCGGGGTTGAGCAGTTCTTC
CDR3 protein: CASSGLGGVEQFF
clone size: many
J gene: TRBJ2-1
D gene: TRBD2
V gene: TRBV6-6

CDR3 DNA: TGTGCCAGCTCACCCACTCCATCGCAGGCGACCCAGTACTTC
CDR3 protein: CASSPTPSQATQYF
clone size: many
J gene: TRBJ2-5
D gene: NA
V gene: TRBV18

CDR3 DNA: TGTGCCAGCAGCTTGAGCGGCCAGGGGGGCTATGGCTACACCTTC
CDR3 protein: CASSLSGQGGYGYTF
clone size: many
J gene: TRBJ1-2
D gene: TRBD1
V gene: TRBV5-8

CDR3 DNA: TGTGCCAGCAGTTTGGATTGGGCGGCGAGCAATCAGCCCCAGCATTTT
CDR3 protein: CASSLDWAASNQPQHF
clone size: once
J gene: TRBJ1-5
D gene: NA
V gene: TRBV5-5

CDR3 DNA: TGTGCCAGCAGGCCAAGCCCCGGGACTAGTGACTCCTACGAGCAGTACTTC
CDR3 protein: CASRPSPGTSDSYEQYF
clone size: NA
J gene: TRBJ2-7
D gene: TRBD2
V gene: TRBV28

CDR3 DNA: TGTGCCAGCAGCCAAGAGGTCTCTGCCTACGAGCAGTACTTC
CDR3 protein: CASSQEVSAYEQYF
clone size: many
J gene: TRBJ2-7
D gene: NA
V gene: TRBV3-1

CDR3 DNA: TGTGCCAGTAGTATTCGAGGGAGCTCCTACGAGCAGTACTTC
CDR3 protein: CASSIRGSSYEQYF
clone size: NA
J gene: TRBJ2-7
D gene: NA
V gene: TRBV19

CDR3 DNA: TGTGCCAGCAGATTTGGCGTGGGGGGTTTGCCCCTCCACTTT
CDR3 protein: CASRFGVGGLPLHF
clone size: NA
J gene: TRBJ1-6
D gene: NA
V gene: TRBV2

CDR3 DNA: TGCAGTGCCCCCGGGACTAGAACCGGGGAGCTGTTTTTT
CDR3 protein: CSAPGTRTGELFF
clone size: many
J gene: TRBJ2-2
D gene: TRBD2
V gene: TRBV20-1

CDR3 DNA: TGTGCCAGCAGTACCGGGACAGCGGCTTCACCCCTCCACTTT
CDR3 protein: CASSTGTAASPLHF
clone size: many
J gene: TRBJ1-6
D gene: TRBD1
V gene: TRBV2

CDR3 DNA: TGCAGTGCTGGAGGGACTAACGGCTCCTACAATGAGCAGTTCTTC
CDR3 protein: CSAGGTNGSYNEQFF
clone size: NA
J gene: TRBJ2-1
D gene: TRBD2
V gene: TRBV20-1

CDR3 DNA: TGTGCCAGCACCCTACGATGGACAGGGGGCGACGAGCAGTACTTC
CDR3 protein: CASTLRWTGGDEQYF
clone size: many
J gene: TRBJ2-7
D gene: TRBD1
V gene: TRBV6-2/TRBV6-3

CDR3 DNA: TGTGCCAGCAGTTACCACTCGTACCAGGGCGAGCAGTACTTC
CDR3 protein: CASSYHSYQGEQYF
clone size: many
J gene: TRBJ2-7
D gene: NA
V gene: TRBV6-2/TRBV6-3

CDR3 DNA: TGTGCCAGCCACACGGCTAGCTACAATGAGCGGTTCTTC
CDR3 protein: CASHTASYNERFF
clone size: NA
J gene: TRBJ2-1
D gene: NA
V gene: TRBV5-6

CDR3 DNA: TGTGCCAGCAGCCAAGAGCTGGGACAGGGATACGGAAACACCATATATTTT
CDR3 protein: CASSQELGQGYGNTIYF
clone size: many
J gene: TRBJ1-3
D gene: TRBD1
V gene: TRBV3-1

CDR3 DNA: TGTGCCAGCAGTCCAGGACACAATCAGCCCCAGCATTTT
CDR3 protein: CASSPGHNQPQHF
clone size: many
J gene: TRBJ1-5
D gene: NA
V gene: TRBV16

CDR3 DNA: TGTGCCACCAGTGCCGGGACTGAAGATACGCAGTATTTT
CDR3 protein: CATSAGTEDTQYF
clone size: many
J gene: TRBJ2-3
D gene: NA
V gene: TRBV24-1

CDR3 DNA: TGTGCCAGCAGCTTAGTGAGCGGGACTTACACCGGGGAGCTGTTTTTT
CDR3 protein: CASSLVSGTYTGELFF
clone size: NA
J gene: TRBJ2-2
D gene: TRBD2
V gene: TRBV7-3

CDR3 DNA: TGTGCCAGCACTAGCGGGAGGGCCCGTGAGCAGTTCTTC
CDR3 protein: CASTSGRAREQFF
clone size: many
J gene: TRBJ2-1
D gene: TRBD2
V gene: TRBV5-8

CDR3 DNA: TGTGCCAGCAGTTTATGGGCCGTTGCTGAAGCTTTCTTT
CDR3 protein: CASSLWAVAEAFF
clone size: NA
J gene: TRBJ1-1
D gene: NA
V gene: TRBV28

CDR3 DNA: TGCAGTGCAAGCCAGATGATCGATGAGCAGTTCTTC
CDR3 protein: CSASQMIDEQFF
clone size: many
J gene: TRBJ2-1
D gene: NA
V gene: TRBV20-1

CDR3 DNA: TGTGCCAGCAGCTTGTGGCCGGGACCAGCCGAACCTAGCTCCTACAATGAGCAGTTCTTC
CDR3 protein: CASSLWPGPAEPSSYNEQFF
clone size: NA
J gene: TRBJ2-1
D gene: NA
V gene: TRBV11-1

CDR3 DNA: TGCGCCAGCAGTGTTGAGGGGATACTGTATTACAATGAGCAGTTCTTC
CDR3 protein: CASSVEGILYYNEQFF
clone size: many
J gene: TRBJ2-1
D gene: NA
V gene: TRBV10-2

CDR3 DNA: TGCAGTGCTAACTCCGGAACCCGGAGGACTGAAGCTTTCTTT
CDR3 protein: CSANSGTRRTEAFF
clone size: NA
J gene: TRBJ1-1
D gene: NA
V gene: TRBV20-1

CDR3 DNA: TGCAGTGCTACGCGGGACCACACAGATACGCAGTATTTT
CDR3 protein: CSATRDHTDTQYF
clone size: many
J gene: TRBJ2-3
D gene: NA
V gene: TRBV20-1

CDR3 DNA: TGTGCCAGCAGCTTAGAGCAGACTGAAGCTTTCTTT
CDR3 protein: CASSLEQTEAFF
clone size: few
J gene: TRBJ1-1
D gene: NA
V gene: TRBV11-3

CDR3 DNA: TGTGCCATCTGGGACAGGGGAACTGGAAACACCATATATTTT
CDR3 protein: CAIWDRGTGNTIYF
clone size: NA
J gene: TRBJ1-3
D gene: TRBD1
V gene: TRBV10-3

CDR3 DNA: TGCAGTGCTCTCGCGGTTAGCGGCCCACAAGAGACCCAGTACTTC
CDR3 protein: CSALAVSGPQETQYF
clone size: many
J gene: TRBJ2-5
D gene: NA
V gene: TRBV20-1

CDR3 DNA: TGTGCCAGCAGCTTAGGTCGTAGCGGGTTCGGAGGGGAGCAGTTCTTC
CDR3 protein: CASSLGRSGFGGEQFF
clone size: NA
J gene: TRBJ2-1
D gene: TRBD2
V gene: TRBV11-3

CDR3 DNA: TGTGCCAGTAGGGACTCCTACGAGCAGTACTTC
CDR3 protein: CASRDSYEQYF
clone size: many
J gene: TRBJ2-7
D gene: NA
V gene: TRBV19

CDR3 DNA: TGTGCCAGTAGTGCGGTAGCGGGGATCACAGATACGCAGTATTTT
CDR3 protein: CASSAVAGITDTQYF
clone size: many
J gene: TRBJ2-3
D gene: TRBD2
V gene: TRBV19

CDR3 DNA: TGCAGTGCTAGAGTTTGGACTAGCGGGCCGGGTGGTGATGAGCAGTTCTTC
CDR3 protein: CSARVWTSGPGGDEQFF
clone size: once
J gene: TRBJ2-1
D gene: TRBD2
V gene: TRBV20-1

CDR3 DNA: TGTGCCAGCAGTTCGGGCACAGGCGGCTACACCTTC
CDR3 protein: CASSSGTGGYTF
clone size: many
J gene: TRBJ1-2
D gene: NA
V gene: TRBV27

CDR3 DNA: TGCAGTGCGGAGCGGGTAGTTAGCTACAATGAGCAGTTCTTC
CDR3 protein: CSAERVVSYNEQFF
clone size: many
J gene: TRBJ2-1
D gene: NA
V gene: TRBV20-1

CDR3 DNA: TGTGCCAGCAGAGAGAGGACAGGGGGCTTCGGCGGGGAGCTGTTTTTT
CDR3 protein: CASRERTGGFGGELFF
clone size: many
J gene: TRBJ2-2
D gene: TRBD1
V gene: TRBV7-3

CDR3 DNA: TGTGCCAGCAGCCCAGGGACTAGCGGGAGGAACTTC
CDR3 protein: CASSPGTSGRNF
clone size: many
J gene: TRBJ2-7
D gene: TRBD2
V gene: TRBV11-2